This entry concerns a single T cell receptor beta chain. The data are from a study of blood T cell repertoires in COVID-19. Study background: Samples came from the United States, Italy and Spain, spanning acute and convalescent COVID-19. PBMCs, B-cell-depleted T cells, or T cells were the source of the cDNA or gDNA that made up the material.

Clones were read by immunoSEQ multiplex PCR, and TCRdb kept only the in-frame ones, dropping some. The table has some 220,000 clones, around three quarters seen once; the top ten hold under 8.5%. In germline, CDR1 is SNHLY, CDR2 FYNNEI. The V end lost 5 bases, the J end lost 8 bases, and 12 bases lay between the germline ends. This CDR3 comprises 12 residues. Material: peripheral blood. This receptor was taken from a woman between 65 and 79 years old with acute or convalescent COVID-19. V usage is TRBV2 and J usage is TRBJ1-2; D perhaps matches TRBD1 (5 bases). The CDR3 is CASSFDSSGYTF. The CDR3, as DNA: TGTGCCAGCAGTTTTGACAGTAGCGGCTACACCTTC.